The clone carrying this T cell receptor (beta chain) was detected a few times. This entry comes from a study of T cells in tumors after PD-1 blockade. About the research overall: Treatment was either pembrolizumab 200 mg every 3 weeks or cemiplimab 350 mg every 2 weeks.

Trimming took 0 bases from V and 4 from J; bases not matched to a gene: 6. The CDR3 is made up of 16 amino acids. Germline values: CDR1 LNHNV, CDR2 YYDKDF (reference sequence). Assay: immunoSEQ multiplex PCR; the TCRdb copy retains only in-frame clones and omits some. The sample holds around 13,000 clones, 50% to 70% seen once. The source of this sequence is a human donor with cutaneous squamous cell carcinoma. The chain is built from TRBV15 and TRBJ2-5; TRBD1 matches 9 bases. Sequencing used tumor tissue, obtained before anti-PD-1 treatment. DNA for the CDR3: TGTGCCACCAGCAGAGAAGGGACAGGGCCTAGAGAGACCCAGTACTTC. This gives the protein CATSREGTGPRETQYF.